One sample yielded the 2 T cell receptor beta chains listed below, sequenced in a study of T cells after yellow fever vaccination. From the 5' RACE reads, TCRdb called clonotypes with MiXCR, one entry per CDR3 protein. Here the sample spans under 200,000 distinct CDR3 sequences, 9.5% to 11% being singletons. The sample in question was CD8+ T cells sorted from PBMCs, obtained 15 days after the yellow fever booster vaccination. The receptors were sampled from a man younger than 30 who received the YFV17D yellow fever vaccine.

This CDR3 reads CASSAIQGPSAKNIQYF. DNA of the CDR3: TGTGCCAGCAGTGCAATCCAGGGTCCCTCGGCCAAAAACATTCAGTACTTC. The rearrangement links TRBV12-3 or TRBV12-4 to TRBJ2-4; D may be TRBD1 (5 bases). The length of the CDR3 is 17 residues. The V gene lost 5 bases and the J gene lost 1 base, with 18 bases spanning the gap.

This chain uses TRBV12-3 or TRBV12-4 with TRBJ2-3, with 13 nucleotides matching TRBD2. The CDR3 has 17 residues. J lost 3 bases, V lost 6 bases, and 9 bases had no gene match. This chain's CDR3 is CASRLTRTSGGTDTQYF. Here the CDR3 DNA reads TGTGCCAGCAGATTGACCCGGACTAGCGGGGGAACAGATACGCAGTATTTT.